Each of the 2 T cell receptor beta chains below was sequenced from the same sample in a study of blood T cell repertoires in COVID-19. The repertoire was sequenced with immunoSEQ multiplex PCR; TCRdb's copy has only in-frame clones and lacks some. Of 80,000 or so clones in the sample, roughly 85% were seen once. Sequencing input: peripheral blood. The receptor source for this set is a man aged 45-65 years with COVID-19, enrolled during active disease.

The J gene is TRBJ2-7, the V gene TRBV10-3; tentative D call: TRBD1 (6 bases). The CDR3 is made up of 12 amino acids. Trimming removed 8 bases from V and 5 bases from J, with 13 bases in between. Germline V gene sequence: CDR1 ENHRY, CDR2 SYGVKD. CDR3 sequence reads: CAIGQQGDEQYF. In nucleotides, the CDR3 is TGTGCCATCGGACAACAGGGAGACGAGCAGTACTTC.

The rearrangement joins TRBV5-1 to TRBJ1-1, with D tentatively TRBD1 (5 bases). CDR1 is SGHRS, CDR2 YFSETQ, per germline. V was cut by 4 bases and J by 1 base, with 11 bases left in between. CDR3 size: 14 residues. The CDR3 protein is CASSLGHSNTEAFF. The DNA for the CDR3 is TGCGCCAGCAGCCTAGGACACTCGAACACTGAAGCTTTCTTT. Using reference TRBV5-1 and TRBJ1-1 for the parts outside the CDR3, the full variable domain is KAGVTQTPRYLIKTRGQQVTLSCSPISGHRSVSWYQQTPGQGLQFLFEYFSETQRNKGNFPGRFSGRQFSNSRSEMNVSTLELGDSALYLCASSLGHSNTEAFFGQGTRLTVV.